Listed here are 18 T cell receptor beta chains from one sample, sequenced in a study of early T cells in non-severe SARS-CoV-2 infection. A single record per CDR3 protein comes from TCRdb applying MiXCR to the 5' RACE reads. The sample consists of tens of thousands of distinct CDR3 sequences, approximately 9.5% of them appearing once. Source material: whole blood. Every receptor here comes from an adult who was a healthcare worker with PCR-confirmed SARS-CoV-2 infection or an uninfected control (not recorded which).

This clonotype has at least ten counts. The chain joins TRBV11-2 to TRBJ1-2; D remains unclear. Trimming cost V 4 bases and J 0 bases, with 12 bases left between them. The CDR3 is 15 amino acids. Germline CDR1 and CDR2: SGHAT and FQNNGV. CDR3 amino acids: CASSSDGHTNYGYTF. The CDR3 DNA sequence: TGTGCCAGCAGCTCGGATGGTCACACTAACTATGGCTACACCTTC.

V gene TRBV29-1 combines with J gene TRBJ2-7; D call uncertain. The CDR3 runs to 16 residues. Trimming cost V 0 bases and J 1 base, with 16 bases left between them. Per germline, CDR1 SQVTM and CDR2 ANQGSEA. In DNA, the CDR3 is TGCAGCGTTGAAGATCCGTCCGGGCCGACGTCCTACGAGCAGTACTTC. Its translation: CSVEDPSGPTSYEQYF.

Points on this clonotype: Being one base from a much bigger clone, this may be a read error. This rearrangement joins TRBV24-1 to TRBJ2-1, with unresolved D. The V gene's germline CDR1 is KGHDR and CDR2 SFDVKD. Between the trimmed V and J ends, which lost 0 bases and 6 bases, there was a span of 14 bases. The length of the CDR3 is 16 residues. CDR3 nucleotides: TGTGCCACCAGTGATTTGGACTCAACCGGCCTCAATGAGCAGTTCTTC. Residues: CATSDLDSTGLNEQFF.

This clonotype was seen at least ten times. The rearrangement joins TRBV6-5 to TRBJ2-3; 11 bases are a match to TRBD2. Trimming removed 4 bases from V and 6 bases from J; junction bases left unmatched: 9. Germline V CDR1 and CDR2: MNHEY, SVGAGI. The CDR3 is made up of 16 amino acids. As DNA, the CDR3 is TGTGCCAGCAGTTCAAGGGGACTAGCGGTAGCGGATACGCAGTATTTT. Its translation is CASSSRGLAVADTQYF.

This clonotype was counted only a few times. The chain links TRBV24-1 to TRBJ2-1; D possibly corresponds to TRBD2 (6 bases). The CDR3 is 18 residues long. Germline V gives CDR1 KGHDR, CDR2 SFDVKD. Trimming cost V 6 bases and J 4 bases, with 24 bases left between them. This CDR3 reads CATSNPLAPGVKYNEQFF. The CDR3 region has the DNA TGTGCCACCAGTAATCCACTAGCTCCGGGAGTAAAGTACAATGAGCAGTTCTTC.

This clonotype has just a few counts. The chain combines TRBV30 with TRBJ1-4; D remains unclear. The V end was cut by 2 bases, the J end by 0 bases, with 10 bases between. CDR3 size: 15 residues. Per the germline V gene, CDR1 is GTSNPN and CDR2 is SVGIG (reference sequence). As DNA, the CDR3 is TGTGCCTGGAGTCCTCACAGTGCAACTAATGAAAAACTGTTTTTT. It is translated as CAWSPHSATNEKLFF.

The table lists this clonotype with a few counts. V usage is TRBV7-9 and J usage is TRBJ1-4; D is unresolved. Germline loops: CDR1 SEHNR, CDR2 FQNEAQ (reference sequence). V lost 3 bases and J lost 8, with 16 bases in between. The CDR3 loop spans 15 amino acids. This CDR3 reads CASSFKRGREEKLFF. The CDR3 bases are TGTGCCAGCAGCTTCAAACGGGGAAGGGAGGAAAAACTGTTTTTT.

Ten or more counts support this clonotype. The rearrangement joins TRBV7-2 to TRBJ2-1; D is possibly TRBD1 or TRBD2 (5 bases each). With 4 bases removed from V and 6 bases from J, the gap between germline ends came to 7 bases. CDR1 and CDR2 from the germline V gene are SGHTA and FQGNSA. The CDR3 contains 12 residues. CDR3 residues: CASSWGPNEQFF. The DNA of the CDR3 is TGTGCCAGCAGCTGGGGACCCAATGAGCAGTTCTTC. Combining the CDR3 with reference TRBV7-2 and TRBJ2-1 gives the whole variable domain GAGVSQSPSNKVTEKGKDVELRCDPISGHTALYWYRQSLGQGLEFLIYFQGNSAPDKSGLPSDRFSAERTGGSVSTLTIQRTQQEDSAVYLCASSWGPNEQFFGPGTRLTVL.

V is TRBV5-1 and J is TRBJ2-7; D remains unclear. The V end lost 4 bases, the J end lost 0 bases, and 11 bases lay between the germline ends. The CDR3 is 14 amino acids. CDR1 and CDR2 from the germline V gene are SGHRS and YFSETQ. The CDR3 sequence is CASSPDGFSYEQYF. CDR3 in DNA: TGCGCCAGCAGCCCGGACGGCTTCTCCTACGAGCAGTACTTC.

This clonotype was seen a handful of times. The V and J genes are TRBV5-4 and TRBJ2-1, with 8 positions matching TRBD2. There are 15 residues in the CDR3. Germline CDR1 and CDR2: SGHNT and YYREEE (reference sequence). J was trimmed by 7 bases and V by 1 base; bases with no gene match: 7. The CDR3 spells CASSLPGGQWNEQFF. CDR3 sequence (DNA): TGTGCCAGCAGCTTGCCGGGGGGGCAGTGGAATGAGCAGTTCTTC.

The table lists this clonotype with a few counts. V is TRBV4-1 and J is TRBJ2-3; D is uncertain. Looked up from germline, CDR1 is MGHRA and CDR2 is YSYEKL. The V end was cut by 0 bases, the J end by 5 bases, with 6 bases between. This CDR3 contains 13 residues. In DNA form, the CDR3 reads TGCGCCAGCAGCCAAGATTATGGAGATACGCAGTATTTT. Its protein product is CASSQDYGDTQYF.

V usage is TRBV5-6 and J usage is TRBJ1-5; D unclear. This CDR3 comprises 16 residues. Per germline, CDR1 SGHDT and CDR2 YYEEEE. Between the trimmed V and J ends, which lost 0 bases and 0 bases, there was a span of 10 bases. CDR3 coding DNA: TGTGCCAGCAGCTTGGCGGCAGGTTATAGCAATCAGCCCCAGCATTTT. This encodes CASSLAAGYSNQPQHF.

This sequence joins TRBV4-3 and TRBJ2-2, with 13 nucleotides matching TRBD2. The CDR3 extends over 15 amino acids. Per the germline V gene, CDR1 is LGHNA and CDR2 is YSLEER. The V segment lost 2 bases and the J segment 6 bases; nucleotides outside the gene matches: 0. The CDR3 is CASSQTSGRAGELFF. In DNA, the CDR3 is TGCGCCAGCAGCCAAACTAGCGGGAGGGCCGGGGAGCTGTTTTTT.

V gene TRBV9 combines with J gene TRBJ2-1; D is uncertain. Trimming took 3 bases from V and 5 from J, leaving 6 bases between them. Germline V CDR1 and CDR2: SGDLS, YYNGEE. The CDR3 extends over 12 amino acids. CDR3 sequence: CASSGRDNEQFF. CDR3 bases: TGTGCCAGCAGCGGACGCGACAATGAGCAGTTCTTC.

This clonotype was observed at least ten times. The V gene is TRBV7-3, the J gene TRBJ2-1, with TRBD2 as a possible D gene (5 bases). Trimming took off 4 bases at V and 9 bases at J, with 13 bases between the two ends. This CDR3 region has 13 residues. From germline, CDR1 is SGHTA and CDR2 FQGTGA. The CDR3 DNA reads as TGTGCCAGCAGCTCTTTTCGGGGTAGTGAGCAGTTCTTC. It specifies CASSSFRGSEQFF.

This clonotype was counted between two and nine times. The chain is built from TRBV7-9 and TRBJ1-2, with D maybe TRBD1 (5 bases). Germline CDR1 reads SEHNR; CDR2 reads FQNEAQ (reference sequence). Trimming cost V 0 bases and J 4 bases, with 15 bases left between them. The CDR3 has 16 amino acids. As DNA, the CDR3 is TGTGCCAGCAGCTTAGCCTTAGACAGTCCTCTCTATGGCTACACCTTC. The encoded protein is CASSLALDSPLYGYTF.

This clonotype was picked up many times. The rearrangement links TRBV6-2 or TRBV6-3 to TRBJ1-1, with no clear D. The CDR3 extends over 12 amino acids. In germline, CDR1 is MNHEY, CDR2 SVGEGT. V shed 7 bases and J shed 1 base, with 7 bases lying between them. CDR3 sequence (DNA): TGTGCCAGCAAGGACGGGAACACTGAAGCTTTCTTT. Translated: CASKDGNTEAFF.

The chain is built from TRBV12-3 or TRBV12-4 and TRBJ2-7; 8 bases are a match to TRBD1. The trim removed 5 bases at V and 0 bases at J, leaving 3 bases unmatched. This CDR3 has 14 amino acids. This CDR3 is CASSRDRSSYEQYF. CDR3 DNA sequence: TGTGCCAGCAGTCGGGACAGGAGCTCCTACGAGCAGTACTTC.